This T cell receptor (beta chain) was identified during a study of a mutant IDH1 vaccine in newly diagnosed glioma. Study information: Patients got radiotherapy, temozolomide, or both beforehand, and most got both. Study results and limitations: With respect to changes in top peripheral T cell clonotypes, pseudoprogression seemed unrelated.

As concerns this clone: Its matching antigen is unknown.

Specified time point: week 11, during vaccination. Vaccine doses each comprised 300 ug of mutant IDH1 20-mer peptide, with topical imiquimod. Assay used: immunoSEQ multiplex PCR; TCRdb lists only in-frame clones, some missing. Here the sample spans 40,000 or so clones, 84% being singletons. J gave up 2 bases and V 4 bases, and 4 bases lay outside the gene matches. CDR3 length: 16 amino acids. CDR1 and CDR2 from the germline V gene are MGHRA and YSYEKL. Here the sequenced sample was PBMCs, taken from a glioma patient whose treatment included an IDH1 peptide vaccine. The sequence was collected from a man in his forties with glioma. This rearrangement joins TRBV4-1 to TRBJ2-7; the match to TRBD2 covers 14 bases. CDR3 nucleotides: TGCGCCAGCAGCCTGCCGGGACTAGCGGGAGCCTACGAGCAGTACTTC. It encodes CASSLPGLAGAYEQYF.